This TCR beta chain derives from a study of CD8+ T cells in alopecia areata (dated by TCRdb to between 2017 and 2018). Background for the entire study: The treated patients took part in an open-label pilot trial in which moderate-to-severe alopecia areata was treated with oral tofacitinib at 5 to 10 mg twice daily. Patients received tofacitinib for 6 to 18 months and were then followed off drug for 6 months to check for delayed response and recurrence. The SALT score, which quantifies the percentage of affected scalp surface area, was used to measure disease severity in treated patients. High-throughput TCRbeta sequencing was used to examine T cell clonal expansion in alopecia areata in both the C3H/HeJ mouse model and human patients. Human TCRbeta sequencing covered scalp tissue and sorted CD4+ and CD8+ peripheral blood T cells from patchy and totalis/universalis alopecia areata patients and healthy controls. Biopsies were taken from tofacitinib-treated patients at baseline and again at 4 and 24 weeks into treatment, and several of those patients also had a later scalp biopsy. Clonality in the scalp was compared among normal scalp (n=4), patchy alopecia areata scalp (n=8), and alopecia totalis/universalis scalp (n=8). RNA was extracted with the PAXgene miRNA kit for fixed scalp, the miRNeasy kit for PBMCs, and the RNeasy kit for mouse skin. immunoSEQ multiplex PCR using 35 Vbeta forward primers and 13 Jbeta reverse primers was used to amplify TCRbeta CDR3 regions. General conclusions and limits of the study: Lesional scalp, especially in alopecia totalis/universalis, showed higher clonality and more expanded CD8+ clones than normal scalp, suggesting antigenic drive. Because the treated cohort was small and had only one nonresponder, larger studies are needed to examine links between baseline CD8+ expansion and response. Shared TCR sequences between patients were less evident than in mice, which may be partly attributable to HLA diversity in the patient population. Unlike mouse skin, which is dominated by gammadelta T cells, normal human skin has resident alphabeta T cells that are also sequenced, and this complicates analysis of the scalp TCR repertoire. Many expanded lesional clones persisted in scalp and blood during tofacitinib treatment, which may partly explain relapse after stopping treatment. Tofacitinib significantly decreased scalp clonality and the number of expanded CD8+ clones among the top 100 scalp clones.

The library was prepared using the immunoSEQ multiplex PCR assay. RNA was extracted from all samples and reverse transcribed into cDNA, which served as template for TCR sequencing. SuperScript III was used to make first-strand cDNA, primed with a 2:1 mix of oligo-dT and random hexamers. A synthetic immune receptor repertoire was used to measure amplification bias, and any remaining bias was corrected computationally. Turning to the authors' computational methods: Raw reads were preprocessed to remove errors, and CDR3 was defined by IMGT conventions from the conserved cysteine to phenylalanine. To get clonality, Shannon entropy was normalized by log2 of the number of productive unique TCRs and the result was subtracted from 1. Whether each scalp clone was CD4 or CD8 was inferred by checking scalp TCRbeta sequences against the CD4 and CD8 repertoires from sorted blood. Sourced from immuneACCESS, this table was stored by TCRdb with only in-frame sequences that have V and J called. A share of the clones is absent; for the studies checked, an unresolved V gene accounts for under half, and the remainder has no known explanation. That table supplies the V and J calls and clone size; D and trimming were determined from the DNA. The table for this sample lists roughly 100,000 clones; about 60% of them were counted only once. Of the sample, 15% to 20% is held by the ten largest clones.

Per the publication, the treatment or condition label means: oral pan-JAK inhibitor, 5-10 mg twice daily. Lesional scalp punch biopsies and peripheral blood were collected from alopecia areata patients. PBMCs were separated by density centrifugation and stained for CD3, CD4 and CD8, after which CD4+ and CD8+ T cells were sorted on a FACSAria. This clone was seen only a few times. The antigen this receptor binds is unknown. Base quality data are lacking; no much larger clone is found one base away. V and J lose 3 bases and 0 bases, and a span of 6 bases separates them. Via the germline V gene (reference sequence), CDR1 is GTSNPN and CDR2 SVGIG. The CDR3 has 13 amino acids, counting the end cysteine and phenylalanine. Solely the CDR3 DNA is kept, with 39 bases framed from the first base.

The sample in question was CD8+ T cells sorted from blood, obtained at approximately week 55, from a patient treated with tofacitinib. This chain joins TRBV30 to TRBJ2-1, with the D gene call left open. The source of this sequence is a human donor with alopecia areata. The DNA sequence is as follows: TGTGCCTGGAGCCTAGACTCCTACAATGAGCAGTTCTTC. Its translation reads: CAWSLDSYNEQFF.